The entry below gives a single TCR beta chain sequence along with its context. This CDR3 contains 14 residues. The V gene end was trimmed by 3 bases and the J gene end by 10 bases; junction bases not matched to a gene: 10. CDR1 and CDR2 (germline): SGHNT, YYREEE (reference sequence). The sample is drawn from a study of blood T cell repertoires in COVID-19. Study in general: Samples of COVID-19 (acute and convalescent) were obtained from the United States, Italy and Spain. PBMCs, B-cell-depleted T cells, or T cells were the source of the cDNA or gDNA that made up the material.

Participants had their cohort set by participant-reported clinical history. In the original processing: The assay estimated nucleated cells by amplifying reference gene primers. Only in-frame clones appear in the TCRdb table, and some are missing; sequencing was by immunoSEQ multiplex PCR. The V and J calls and clone size come from that table; D and trimming were worked out from the DNA. Of nearly 250,000 clones detected, 85% to 90% appear once; the ten largest clones hold around 0.87%. The V gene is TRBV5-4, the J gene TRBJ1-3, with 7 bases aligning to TRBD1. Sequencing input: PBMCs or T cells enriched from blood (not recorded which). The source is a man aged 45 to 65 who had been exposed to COVID-19. CDR3 nucleotide sequence: TGTGCCAGCAGCTCGCGGGACAGCTTGAGTACCATATATTTT. Protein sequence: CASSSRDSLSTIYF.